This TCR beta chain was found in a study of T cell responses to AZD1222 COVID-19 vaccine. Study background: Timing groups of about 4 and about 12 weeks for second doses were pooled.

Study results and limitations: Clonal diversity may have been underestimated, and the donors were mostly white British, with more females than males.

Clones were read by immunoSEQ multiplex PCR, and TCRdb kept only the in-frame ones, dropping some. The sample includes around 60,000 clones, about 90% seen only once; the top ten take around 5.2%. Trimming took 5 bases from V and 5 from J, leaving 12 bases between them. The CDR3 totals 13 residues. Germline lookup yields CDR1 WSHSY and CDR2 SAAADI. In its sample, this clone was seen a few times. Its target is unknown. This clonotype was obtained from an adult in good health. The chain has TRBV10-2 and TRBJ1-1; maybe TRBD1 (6 bases). The sample here was peripheral blood, taken on day 0 of AZD1222 vaccination. Here the CDR3 DNA reads TGCGCCAGCAGTCTACAGGGAGGAACTGAAGCTTTCTTT. Protein product: CASSLQGGTEAFF.